The entry below gives a single T cell receptor beta chain sequence along with its context. The CDR3 is made up of 13 amino acids. Germline CDR1 and CDR2: MNHEY and SVGAGI. Between the trimmed V and J ends, which lost 7 bases and 8 bases, there was a span of 12 bases. The data belong to a study of control samples from healthy donors and cancer patients. The repertoire was sequenced with immunoSEQ multiplex PCR; TCRdb's copy has only in-frame clones and lacks some. The repertoire holds 80,000 or so clones, with roughly 92% as singletons. The sequenced sample was blood. The V call is TRBV6-5, the J call TRBJ1-6; D remains unclear. This receptor was obtained from a woman aged 40 to 49 in good health. CDR3 sequence reads: CASKSRVDSPLHF. CDR3 nucleotides: TGTGCCAGCAAATCGAGGGTAGATTCACCCCTCCACTTT.